This T cell receptor (beta chain) appears in the sequencing data of a study of cytomegalovirus exposure and HLA in healthy donors. Data came from immunoSEQ multiplex PCR; TCRdb stores just in-frame clones and leaves some out. The sample includes approximately 280,000 clones, roughly 90% of them seen just once. J lost 7 bases, V lost 0 bases, and 3 bases had no gene match. Germline CDR1 reads SGHDT; CDR2 reads YYEEEE. The CDR3 length is 13 residues. Details on this clone: No antigen is known for it.

Separate from the approximately 730-subject first cohort, the approximately 120-subject validation cohort was the one that the donors belonged to. Overall study findings and caveats: First-cohort TCR clusters were later found to tend to co-occur in the approximately 120 validation repertoires.

V and J are TRBV5-6 and TRBJ2-7; TRBD2 agrees at 8 bases. This receptor was obtained from a woman in her late teens or twenties in good health and CMV-seronegative. Source material: PBMCs. For the CDR3, the DNA is TGTGCCAGCAGCTTGGCGGGGGGGCGGGAGCAGTACTTC. Protein: CASSLAGGREQYF. Based on the CDR3 plus reference TRBV5-6 and TRBJ2-7, the full variable domain is DAGVTQSPTHLIKTRGQQVTLRCSPKSGHDTVSWYQQALGQGPQFIFQYYEEEERQRGNFPDRFSGHQFPNYSSELNVNALLLGDSALYLCASSLAGGREQYFGPGTRLTVT.